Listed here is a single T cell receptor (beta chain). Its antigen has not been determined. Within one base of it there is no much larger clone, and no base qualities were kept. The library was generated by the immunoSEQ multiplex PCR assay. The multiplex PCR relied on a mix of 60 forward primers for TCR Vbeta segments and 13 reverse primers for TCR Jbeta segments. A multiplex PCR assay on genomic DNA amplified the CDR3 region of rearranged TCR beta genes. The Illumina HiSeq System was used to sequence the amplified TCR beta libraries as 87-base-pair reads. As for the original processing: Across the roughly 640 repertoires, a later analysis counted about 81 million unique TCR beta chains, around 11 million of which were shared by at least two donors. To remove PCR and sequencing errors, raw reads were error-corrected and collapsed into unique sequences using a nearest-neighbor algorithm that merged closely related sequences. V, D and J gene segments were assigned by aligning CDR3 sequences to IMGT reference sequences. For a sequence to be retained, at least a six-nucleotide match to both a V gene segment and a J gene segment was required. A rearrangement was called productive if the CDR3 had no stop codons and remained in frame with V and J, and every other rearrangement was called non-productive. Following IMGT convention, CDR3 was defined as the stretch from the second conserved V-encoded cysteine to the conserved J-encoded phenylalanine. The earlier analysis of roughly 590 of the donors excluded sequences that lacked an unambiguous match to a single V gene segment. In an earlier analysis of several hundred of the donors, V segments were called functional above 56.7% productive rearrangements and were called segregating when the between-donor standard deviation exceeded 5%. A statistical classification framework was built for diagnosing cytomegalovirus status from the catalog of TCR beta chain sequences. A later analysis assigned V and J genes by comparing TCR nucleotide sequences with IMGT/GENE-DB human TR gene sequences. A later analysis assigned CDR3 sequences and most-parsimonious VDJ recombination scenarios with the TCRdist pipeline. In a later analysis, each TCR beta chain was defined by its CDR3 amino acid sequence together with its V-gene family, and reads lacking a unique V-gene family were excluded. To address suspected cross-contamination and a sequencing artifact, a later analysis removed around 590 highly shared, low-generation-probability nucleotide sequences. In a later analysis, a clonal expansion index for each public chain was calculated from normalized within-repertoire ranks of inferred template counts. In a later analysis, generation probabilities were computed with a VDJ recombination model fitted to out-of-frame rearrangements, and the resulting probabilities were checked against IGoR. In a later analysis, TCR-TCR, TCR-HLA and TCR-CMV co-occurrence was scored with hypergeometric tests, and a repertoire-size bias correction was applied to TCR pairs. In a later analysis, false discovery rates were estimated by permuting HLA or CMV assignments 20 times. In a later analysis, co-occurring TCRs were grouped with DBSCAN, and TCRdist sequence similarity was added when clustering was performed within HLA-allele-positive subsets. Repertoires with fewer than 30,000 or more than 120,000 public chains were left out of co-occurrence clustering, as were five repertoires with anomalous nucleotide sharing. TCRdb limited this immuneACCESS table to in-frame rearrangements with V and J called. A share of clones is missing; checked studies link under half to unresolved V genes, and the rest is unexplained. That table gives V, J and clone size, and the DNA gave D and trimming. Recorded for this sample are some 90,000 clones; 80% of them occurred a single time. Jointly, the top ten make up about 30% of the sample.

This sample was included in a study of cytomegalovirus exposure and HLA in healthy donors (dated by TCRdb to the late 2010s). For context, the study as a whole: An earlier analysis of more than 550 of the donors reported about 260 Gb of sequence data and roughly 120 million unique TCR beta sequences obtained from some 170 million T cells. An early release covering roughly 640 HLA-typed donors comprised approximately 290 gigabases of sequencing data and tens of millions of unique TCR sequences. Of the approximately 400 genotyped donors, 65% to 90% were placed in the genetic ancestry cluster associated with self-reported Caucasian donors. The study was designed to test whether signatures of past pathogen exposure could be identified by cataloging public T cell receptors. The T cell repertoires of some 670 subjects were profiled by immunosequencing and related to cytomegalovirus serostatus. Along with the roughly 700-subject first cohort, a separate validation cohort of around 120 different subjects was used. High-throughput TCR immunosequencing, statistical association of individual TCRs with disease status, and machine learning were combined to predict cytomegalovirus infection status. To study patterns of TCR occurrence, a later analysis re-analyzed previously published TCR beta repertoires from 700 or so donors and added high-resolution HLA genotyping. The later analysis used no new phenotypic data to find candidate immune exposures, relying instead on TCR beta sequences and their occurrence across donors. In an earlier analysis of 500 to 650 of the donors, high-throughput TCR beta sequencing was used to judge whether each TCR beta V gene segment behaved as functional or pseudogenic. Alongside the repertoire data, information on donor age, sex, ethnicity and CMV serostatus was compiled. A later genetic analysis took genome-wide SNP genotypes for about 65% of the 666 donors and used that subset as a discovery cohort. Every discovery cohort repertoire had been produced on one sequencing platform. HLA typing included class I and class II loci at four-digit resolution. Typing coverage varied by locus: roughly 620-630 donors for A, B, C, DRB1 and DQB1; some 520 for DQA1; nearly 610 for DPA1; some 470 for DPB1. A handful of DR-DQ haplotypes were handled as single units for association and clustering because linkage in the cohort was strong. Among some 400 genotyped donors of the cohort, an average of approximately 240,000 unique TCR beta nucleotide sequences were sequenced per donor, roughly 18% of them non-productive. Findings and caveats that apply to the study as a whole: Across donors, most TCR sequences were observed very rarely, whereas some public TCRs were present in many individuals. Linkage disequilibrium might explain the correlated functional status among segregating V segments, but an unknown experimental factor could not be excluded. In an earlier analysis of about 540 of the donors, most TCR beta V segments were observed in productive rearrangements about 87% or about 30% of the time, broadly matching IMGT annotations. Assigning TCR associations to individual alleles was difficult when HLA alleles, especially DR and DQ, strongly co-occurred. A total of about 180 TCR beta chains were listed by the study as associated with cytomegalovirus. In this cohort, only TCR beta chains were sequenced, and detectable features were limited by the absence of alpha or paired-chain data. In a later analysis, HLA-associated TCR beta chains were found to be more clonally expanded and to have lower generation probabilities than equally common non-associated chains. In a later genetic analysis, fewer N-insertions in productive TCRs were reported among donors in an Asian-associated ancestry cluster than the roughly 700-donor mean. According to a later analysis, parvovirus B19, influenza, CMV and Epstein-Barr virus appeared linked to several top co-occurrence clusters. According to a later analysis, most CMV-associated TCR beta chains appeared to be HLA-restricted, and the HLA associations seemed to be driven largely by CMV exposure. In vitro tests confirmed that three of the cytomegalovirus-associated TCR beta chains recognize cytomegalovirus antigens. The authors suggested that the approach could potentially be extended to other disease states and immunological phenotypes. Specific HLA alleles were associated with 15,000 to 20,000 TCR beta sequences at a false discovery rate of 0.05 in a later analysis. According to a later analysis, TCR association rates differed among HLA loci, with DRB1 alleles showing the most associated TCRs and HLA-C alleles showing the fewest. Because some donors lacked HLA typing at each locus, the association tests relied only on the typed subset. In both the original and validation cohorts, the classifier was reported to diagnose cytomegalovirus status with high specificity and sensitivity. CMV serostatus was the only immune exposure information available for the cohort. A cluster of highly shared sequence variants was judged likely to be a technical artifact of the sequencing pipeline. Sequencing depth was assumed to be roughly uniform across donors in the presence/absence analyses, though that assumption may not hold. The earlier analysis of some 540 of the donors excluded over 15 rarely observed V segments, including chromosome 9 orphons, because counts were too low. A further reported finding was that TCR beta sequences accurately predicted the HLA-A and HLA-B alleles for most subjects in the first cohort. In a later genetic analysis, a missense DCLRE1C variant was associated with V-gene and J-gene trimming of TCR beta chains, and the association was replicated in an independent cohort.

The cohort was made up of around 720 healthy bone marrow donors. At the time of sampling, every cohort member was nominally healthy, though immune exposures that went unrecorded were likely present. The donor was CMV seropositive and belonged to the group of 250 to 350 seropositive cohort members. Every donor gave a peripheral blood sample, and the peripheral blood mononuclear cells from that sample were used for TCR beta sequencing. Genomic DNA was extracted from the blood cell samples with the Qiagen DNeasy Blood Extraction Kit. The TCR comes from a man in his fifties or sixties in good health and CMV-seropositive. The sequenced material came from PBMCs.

CDR3 loop: CASSNFFTVIGYTF. The DNA sequence follows: TGTGCCAGCAGCAATTTTTTCACTGTGATCGGCTACACCTTC. The rearranged segments are TRBV5-6 and TRBJ1-2; a confident D gene designation cannot be given. CDR1 and CDR2 (SGHDT, YYEEEE) derive from the germline V gene. Including the terminal cysteine and phenylalanine, the CDR3 comprises 14 residues. CDR3 DNA is the only sequence kept; it has 42 bases, read in frame from the first base. V loses 4 bases, J loses 8 bases, and the germline ends lie 18 bases apart.